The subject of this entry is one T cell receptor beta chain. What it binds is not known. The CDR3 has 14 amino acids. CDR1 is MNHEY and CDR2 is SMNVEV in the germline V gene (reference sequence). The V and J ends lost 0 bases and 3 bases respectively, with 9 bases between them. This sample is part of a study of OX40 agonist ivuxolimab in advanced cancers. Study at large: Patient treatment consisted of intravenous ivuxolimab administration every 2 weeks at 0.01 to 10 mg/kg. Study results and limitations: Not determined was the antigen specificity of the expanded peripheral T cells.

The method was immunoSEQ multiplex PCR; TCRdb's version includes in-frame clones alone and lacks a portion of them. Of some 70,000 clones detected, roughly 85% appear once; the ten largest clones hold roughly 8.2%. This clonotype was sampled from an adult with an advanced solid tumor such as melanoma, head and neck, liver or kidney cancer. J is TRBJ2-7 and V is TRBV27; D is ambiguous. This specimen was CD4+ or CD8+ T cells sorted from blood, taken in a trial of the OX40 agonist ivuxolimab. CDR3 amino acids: CASSLSSNFYEQYF. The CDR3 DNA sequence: TGTGCCAGCAGTTTATCCTCCAACTTCTACGAGCAGTACTTC.